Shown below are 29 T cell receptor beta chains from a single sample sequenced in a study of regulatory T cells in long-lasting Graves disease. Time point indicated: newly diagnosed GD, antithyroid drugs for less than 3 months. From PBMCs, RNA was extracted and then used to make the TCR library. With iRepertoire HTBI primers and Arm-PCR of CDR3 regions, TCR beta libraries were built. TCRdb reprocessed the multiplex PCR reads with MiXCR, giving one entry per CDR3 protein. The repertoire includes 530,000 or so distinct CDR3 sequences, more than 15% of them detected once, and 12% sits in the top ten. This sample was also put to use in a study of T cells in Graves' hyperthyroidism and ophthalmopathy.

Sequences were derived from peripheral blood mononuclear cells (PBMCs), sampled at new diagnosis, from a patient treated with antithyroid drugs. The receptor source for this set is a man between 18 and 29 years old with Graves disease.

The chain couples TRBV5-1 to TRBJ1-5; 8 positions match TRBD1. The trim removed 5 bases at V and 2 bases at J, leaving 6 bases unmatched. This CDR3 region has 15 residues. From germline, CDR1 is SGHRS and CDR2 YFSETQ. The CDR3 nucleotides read TGCGCCAGCAGAGCAACAGGGGGAGGCAATCAGCCCCAGCATTTT. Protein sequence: CASRATGGGNQPQHF.

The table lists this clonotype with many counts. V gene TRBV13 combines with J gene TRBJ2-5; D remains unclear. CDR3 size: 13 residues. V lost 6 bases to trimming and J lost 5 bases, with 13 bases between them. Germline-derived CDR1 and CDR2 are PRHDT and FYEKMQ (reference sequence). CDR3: CASRVMGGETQYF. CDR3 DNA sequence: TGTGCCAGCAGGGTCATGGGTGGGGAGACCCAGTACTTC.

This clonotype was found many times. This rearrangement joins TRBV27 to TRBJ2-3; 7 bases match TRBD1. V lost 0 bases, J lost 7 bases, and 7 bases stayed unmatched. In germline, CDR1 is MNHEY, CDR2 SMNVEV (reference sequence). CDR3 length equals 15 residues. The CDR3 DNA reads TGTGCCAGCAGTTTATCCGGGACAGAATTTTATACGCAGTATTTT. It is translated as CASSLSGTEFYTQYF.

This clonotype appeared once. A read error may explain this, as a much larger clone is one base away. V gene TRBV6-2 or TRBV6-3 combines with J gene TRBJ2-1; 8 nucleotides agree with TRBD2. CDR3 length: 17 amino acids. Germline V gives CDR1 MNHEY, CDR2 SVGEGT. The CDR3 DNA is TGTGCCAGCAGTACCCTATCGGGAGGGCCCGGGGACAATGAGAAGTTCTTC. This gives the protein CASSTLSGGPGDNEKFF.

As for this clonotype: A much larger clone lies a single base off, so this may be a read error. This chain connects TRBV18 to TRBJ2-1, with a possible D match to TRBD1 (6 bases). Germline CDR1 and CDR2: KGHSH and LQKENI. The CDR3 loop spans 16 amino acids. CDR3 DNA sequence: TGTGCCAGCTCACCACCGGGACATAGAACCTACAGTGAGCAGTTCTTC. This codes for CASSPPGHRTYSEQFF.

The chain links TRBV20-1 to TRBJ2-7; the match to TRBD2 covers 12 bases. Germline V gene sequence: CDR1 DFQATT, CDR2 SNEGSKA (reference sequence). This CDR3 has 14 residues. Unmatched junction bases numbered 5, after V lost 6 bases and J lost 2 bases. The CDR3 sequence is CSARGTSGPYEQYF. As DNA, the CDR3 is TGCAGTGCCAGGGGGACTAGCGGGCCCTACGAGCAGTACTTC.

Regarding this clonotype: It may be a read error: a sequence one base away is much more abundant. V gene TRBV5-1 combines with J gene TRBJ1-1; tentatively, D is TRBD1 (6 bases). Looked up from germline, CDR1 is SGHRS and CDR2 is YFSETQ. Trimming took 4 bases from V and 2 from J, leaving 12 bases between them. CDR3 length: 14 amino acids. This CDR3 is CASSEGGYNTEAFF. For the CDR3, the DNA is TGCGCCAGCAGCGAAGGGGGTTACAACACTGAAGCTTTCTTT.

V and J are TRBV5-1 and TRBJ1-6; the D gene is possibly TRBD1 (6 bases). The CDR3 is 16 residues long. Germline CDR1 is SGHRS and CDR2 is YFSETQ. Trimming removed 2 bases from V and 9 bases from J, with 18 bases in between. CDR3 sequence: CASSFGGGRGFSPLHF. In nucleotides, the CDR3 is TGCGCCAGCAGCTTTGGCGGGGGGCGAGGTTTTTCACCCCTCCACTTT.

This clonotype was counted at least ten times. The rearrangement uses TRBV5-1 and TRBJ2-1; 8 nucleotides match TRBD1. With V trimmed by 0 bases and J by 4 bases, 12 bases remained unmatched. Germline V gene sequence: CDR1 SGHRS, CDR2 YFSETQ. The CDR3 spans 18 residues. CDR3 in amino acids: CASSLGFLGQGYYNEQFF. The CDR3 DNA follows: TGCGCCAGCAGCTTGGGGTTCCTAGGACAGGGATATTACAATGAGCAGTTCTTC. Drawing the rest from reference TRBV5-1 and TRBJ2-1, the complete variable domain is KAGVTQTPRYLIKTRGQQVTLSCSPISGHRSVSWYQQTPGQGLQFLFEYFSETQRNKGNFPGRFSGRQFSNSRSEMNVSTLELGDSALYLCASSLGFLGQGYYNEQFFGPGTRLTVL.

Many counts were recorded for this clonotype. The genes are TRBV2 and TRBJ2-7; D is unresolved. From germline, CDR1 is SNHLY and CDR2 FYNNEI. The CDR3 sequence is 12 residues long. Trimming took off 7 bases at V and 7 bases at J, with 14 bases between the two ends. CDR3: CASKGPQWEQYF. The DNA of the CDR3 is TGTGCCAGCAAAGGGCCCCAGTGGGAGCAGTACTTC.

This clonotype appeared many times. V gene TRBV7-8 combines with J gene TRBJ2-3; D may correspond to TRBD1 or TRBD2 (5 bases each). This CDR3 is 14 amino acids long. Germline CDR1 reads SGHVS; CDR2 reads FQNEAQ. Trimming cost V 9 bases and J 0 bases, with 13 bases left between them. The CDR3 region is CASTVGASTDTQYF. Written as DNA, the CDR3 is TGTGCCAGTACGGTCGGGGCCAGCACAGATACGCAGTATTTT.

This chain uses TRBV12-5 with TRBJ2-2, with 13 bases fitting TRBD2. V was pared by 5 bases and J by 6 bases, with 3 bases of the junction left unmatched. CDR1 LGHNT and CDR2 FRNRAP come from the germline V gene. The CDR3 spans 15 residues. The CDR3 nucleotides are TGTGCTAGTGGTCTCGGGACTAGCGGGGCCGGGGAGCTGTTTTTT. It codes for CASGLGTSGAGELFF.

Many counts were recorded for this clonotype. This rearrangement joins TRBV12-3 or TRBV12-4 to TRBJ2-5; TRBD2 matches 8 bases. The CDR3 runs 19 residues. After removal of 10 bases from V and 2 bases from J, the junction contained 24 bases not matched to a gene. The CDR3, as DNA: TGTGCCAACCCCCGGGGGGTTTTGGGAGCGGGAGTGAGGCAAGAGACCCAGTACTTC. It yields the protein CANPRGVLGAGVRQETQYF.

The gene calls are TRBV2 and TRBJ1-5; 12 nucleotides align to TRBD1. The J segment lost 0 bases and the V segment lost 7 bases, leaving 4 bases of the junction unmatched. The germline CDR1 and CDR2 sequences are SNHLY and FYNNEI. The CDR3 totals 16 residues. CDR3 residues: CASKGTGGRSNQPQHF. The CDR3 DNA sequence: TGTGCCAGCAAGGGGACAGGGGGCCGTAGCAATCAGCCCCAGCATTTT.

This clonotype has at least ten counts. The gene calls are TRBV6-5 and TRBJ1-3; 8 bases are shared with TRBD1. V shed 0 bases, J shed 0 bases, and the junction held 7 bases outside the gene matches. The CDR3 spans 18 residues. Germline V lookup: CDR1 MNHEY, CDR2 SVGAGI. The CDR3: CASSYSLGTGYSGNTIYF. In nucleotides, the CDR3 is TGTGCCAGCAGTTACTCGCTTGGGACAGGCTACTCTGGAAACACCATATATTTT.

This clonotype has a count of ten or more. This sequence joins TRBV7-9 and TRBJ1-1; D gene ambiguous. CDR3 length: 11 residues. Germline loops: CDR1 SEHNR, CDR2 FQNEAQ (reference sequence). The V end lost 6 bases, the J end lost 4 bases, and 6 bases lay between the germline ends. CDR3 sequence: CASRTTTEAFF. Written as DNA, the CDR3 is TGTGCCAGCAGAACCACCACTGAAGCTTTCTTT.

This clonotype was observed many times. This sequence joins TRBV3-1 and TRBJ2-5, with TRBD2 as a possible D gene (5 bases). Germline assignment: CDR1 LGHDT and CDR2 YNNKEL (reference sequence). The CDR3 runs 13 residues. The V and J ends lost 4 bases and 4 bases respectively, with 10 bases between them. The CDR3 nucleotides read TGTGCCAGCAGCCCTGGTGCGGGAGAGACCCAGTACTTC. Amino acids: CASSPGAGETQYF.

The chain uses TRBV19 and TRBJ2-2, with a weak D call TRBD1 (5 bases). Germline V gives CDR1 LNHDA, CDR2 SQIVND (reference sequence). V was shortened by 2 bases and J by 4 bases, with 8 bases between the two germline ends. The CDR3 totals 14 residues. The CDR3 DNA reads TGTGCCAGTAGTATATCAGGGCGCACCGGGGAGCTGTTTTTT. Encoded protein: CASSISGRTGELFF.

In DNA form, the CDR3 reads TGTGCCAGCAGTCGCGGCGGGGGGCGCGATCCTAACTATGGCTACACCTTC. Amino acid sequence: CASSRGGGRDPNYGYTF. The gene calls are TRBV7-3 and TRBJ1-2; weak D call: TRBD1 (6 bases). The germline gives CDR1 SGHTA, CDR2 FQGTGA. The CDR3 is 17 amino acids. V was pared by 6 bases and J by 0 bases, with 20 bases between.

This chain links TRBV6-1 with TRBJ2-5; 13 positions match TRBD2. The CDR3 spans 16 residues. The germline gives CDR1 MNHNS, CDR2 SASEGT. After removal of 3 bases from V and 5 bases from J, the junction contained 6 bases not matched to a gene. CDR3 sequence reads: CASSEGTSGVGETQYF. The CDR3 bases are TGTGCCAGCAGTGAGGGGACTAGCGGGGTAGGGGAGACCCAGTACTTC.

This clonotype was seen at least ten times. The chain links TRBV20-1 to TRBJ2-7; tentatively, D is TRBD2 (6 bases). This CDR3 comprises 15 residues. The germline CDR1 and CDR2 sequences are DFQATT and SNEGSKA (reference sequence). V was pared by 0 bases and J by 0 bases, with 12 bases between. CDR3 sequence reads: CSARDQAGSSYEQYF. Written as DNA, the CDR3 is TGCAGTGCTAGAGATCAGGCGGGGAGCTCCTACGAGCAGTACTTC.

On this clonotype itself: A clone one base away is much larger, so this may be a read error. The CDR3 reads CASSSRGGETQFF. CDR3 DNA sequence: TGTGCCAGCAGCTCGCGGGGGGGGGAGACCCAGTTCTTC. The chain employs TRBV12-3 or TRBV12-4 and TRBJ2-1; 9 nucleotides line up with TRBD2. Trimming took 6 bases from V and 13 from J; bases not matched to a gene: 10. This CDR3 is 13 amino acids long.

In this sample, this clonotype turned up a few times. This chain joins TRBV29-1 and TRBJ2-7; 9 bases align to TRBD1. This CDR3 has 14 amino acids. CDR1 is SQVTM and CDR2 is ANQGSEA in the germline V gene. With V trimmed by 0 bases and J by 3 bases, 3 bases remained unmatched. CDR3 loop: CSVEDRQGDYEQYF. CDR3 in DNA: TGCAGCGTTGAAGATCGACAGGGGGACTACGAGCAGTACTTC.

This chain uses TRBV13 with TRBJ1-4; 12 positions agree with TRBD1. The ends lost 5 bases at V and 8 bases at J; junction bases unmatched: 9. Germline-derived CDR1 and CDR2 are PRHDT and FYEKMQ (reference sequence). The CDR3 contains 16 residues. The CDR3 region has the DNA TGTGCCAGCAGCCCCCGGGACAGGGGGCTCCAGGAAAAACTGTTTTTT. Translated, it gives CASSPRDRGLQEKLFF.

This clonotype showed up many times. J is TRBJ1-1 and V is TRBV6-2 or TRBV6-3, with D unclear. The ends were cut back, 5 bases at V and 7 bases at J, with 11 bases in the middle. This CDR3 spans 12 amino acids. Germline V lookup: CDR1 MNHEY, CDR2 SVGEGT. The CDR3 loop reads CASSPGRSEAFF. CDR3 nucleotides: TGTGCCAGCAGTCCCGGAAGGAGTGAAGCTTTCTTT.

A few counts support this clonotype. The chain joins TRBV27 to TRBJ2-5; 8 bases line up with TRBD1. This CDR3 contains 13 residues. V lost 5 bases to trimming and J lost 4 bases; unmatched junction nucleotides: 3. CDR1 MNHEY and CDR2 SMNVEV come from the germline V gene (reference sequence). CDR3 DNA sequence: TGTGCCAGCAGTATGACAGGGGTAGAGACCCAGTACTTC. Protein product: CASSMTGVETQYF.

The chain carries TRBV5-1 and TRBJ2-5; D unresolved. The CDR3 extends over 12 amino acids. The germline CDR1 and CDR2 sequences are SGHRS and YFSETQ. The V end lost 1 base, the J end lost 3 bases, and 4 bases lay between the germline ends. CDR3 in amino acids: CASSLRKETQYF. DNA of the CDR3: TGCGCCAGCAGCTTGCGGAAAGAGACCCAGTACTTC.

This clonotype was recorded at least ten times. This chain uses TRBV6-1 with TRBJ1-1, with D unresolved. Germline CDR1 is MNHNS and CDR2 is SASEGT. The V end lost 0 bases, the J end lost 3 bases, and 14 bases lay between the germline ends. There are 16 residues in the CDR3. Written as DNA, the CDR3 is TGTGCCAGCAGTGAAGCCCGAGTGGGCATAGACACTGAAGCTTTCTTT. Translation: CASSEARVGIDTEAFF.

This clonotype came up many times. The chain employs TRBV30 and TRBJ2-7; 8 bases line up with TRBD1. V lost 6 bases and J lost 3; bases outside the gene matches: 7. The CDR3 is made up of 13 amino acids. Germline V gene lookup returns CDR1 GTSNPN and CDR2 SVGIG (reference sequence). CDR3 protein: CACAFGTGYEQYF. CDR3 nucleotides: TGTGCCTGTGCCTTCGGGACAGGCTACGAGCAGTACTTC.